Following are 32 T cell receptor beta chains from one sample sequenced in a study of identical twins (dated by TCRdb to 2015 to 2016). The library was made by 5' RACE. Sequencing relied on an Illumina HiSeq 2000. The raw public data were reprocessed by TCRdb itself: fastp quality trimming at Q25, MiXCR clonotype calling, in-frame beta chains only. Each entry is one CDR3 protein sequence, shown with its most common DNA and genes. The sample profile shows roughly 230,000 distinct CDR3 sequences; about 8.9% of them were found once. The ten largest clones represent around 3% of the sample. This sample was shared with a second study, whose subject was yellow fever vaccine responses in identical twins.

Sequenced sample: CD8+ T cells sorted from blood. The receptor set was obtained from a young woman in good health.

The CDR3 spells CASSKSVREKGETQYF. The DNA for the CDR3 is TGTGCCAGCAGCAAATCTGTCAGGGAGAAGGGAGAGACCCAGTACTTC. The chain combines TRBV21-1 with TRBJ2-5; the table assigns TRBD1, which was not confirmed against the DNA. TRBV21-1 is labeled a pseudogene. This CDR3 spans 16 amino acids.

The gene calls are TRBV5-6 and TRBJ2-3, with 8 nucleotides matching TRBD1. CDR3 length: 16 amino acids. The germline CDR1 and CDR2 sequences are SGHDT and YYEEEE. V shed 0 bases and J 4 bases; nucleotides not matched to a gene: 7. CDR3 region: CASSLASDRAADTQYF. The CDR3 nucleotides read TGTGCCAGCAGCTTGGCCTCGGACAGGGCCGCAGATACGCAGTATTTT.

This clonotype was seen a few times. The chain carries TRBV4-2 and TRBJ2-7, with TRBD2 matching 10 bases. CDR3 size: 16 residues. The V segment lost 0 bases and the J segment 6 bases; nucleotides outside the gene matches: 8. Germline V gene sequence: CDR1 LGHNA, CDR2 YNFKEQ. The CDR3 DNA reads as TGTGCCAGCAGCCAAGAACCGAGCGGGGGGGCTACCGAGCAGTACTTC. Translated: CASSQEPSGGATEQYF.

The J gene is TRBJ2-3, the V gene TRBV6-5; D is ambiguous. The V gene lost 3 bases and the J gene lost 4 bases, with 8 bases spanning the gap. Germline V gene lookup returns CDR1 MNHEY and CDR2 SVGAGI. The CDR3 spans 13 residues. DNA of the CDR3: TGTGCCAGCAGTTATGGTAGTGCAGATACGCAGTATTTT. Its translation: CASSYGSADTQYF.

This clonotype was detected many times. V usage is TRBV15 and J usage is TRBJ2-6; no definite D call. The germline V gene encodes CDR1 LNHNV and CDR2 YYDKDF (reference sequence). The CDR3 has 16 residues. The ends were cut back, 0 bases at V and 0 bases at J, with 6 bases in the middle. The CDR3 sequence is CATSRDNYSGANVLTF. CDR3 in DNA: TGTGCCACCAGCAGAGATAATTACTCTGGGGCCAACGTCCTGACTTTC.

This clonotype appeared many times. The rearrangement uses TRBV12-3 or TRBV12-4 and TRBJ2-3, with D tentatively TRBD2 (6 bases). CDR3 size: 14 residues. V was cut by 3 bases and J by 0 bases, with 7 bases left in between. The CDR3: CASSFGGSTDTQYF. The CDR3 DNA reads TGTGCCAGCAGTTTTGGAGGGAGCACAGATACGCAGTATTTT.

This clonotype appeared many times. The chain is built from TRBV7-8 and TRBJ2-7; 7 bases line up with TRBD2. Germline V gene data show CDR1 as SGHVS and CDR2 as FQNEAQ. Trimming removed 0 bases from V and 3 bases from J; junction bases left unmatched: 5. The CDR3 sequence is 15 residues long. CDR3 region: CASSLASGLGYEQYF. CDR3 DNA: TGTGCCAGCAGCTTAGCTTCAGGACTAGGCTACGAGCAGTACTTC.

This CDR3 reads CASSQFSGGETQYF. CDR3 nucleotide sequence: TGTGCCAGCAGTCAGTTTAGCGGTGGCGAGACCCAGTACTTC. The chain has TRBV6-1 and TRBJ2-5, with D perhaps matching TRBD2 (6 bases). Germline-derived CDR1 and CDR2 are MNHNS and SASEGT. This CDR3 is 14 amino acids long. V gave up 5 bases and J gave up 5 bases, with 15 bases separating them.

This clonotype appeared a few times. The genes are TRBV10-3 and TRBJ1-2; 7 bases agree with TRBD1. Trimming at V came to 2 bases and at J to 1 base, leaving 7 bases not matched to a gene. Germline CDR1 ENHRY, CDR2 SYGVKD. The CDR3 spans 16 residues. The DNA of the CDR3 is TGTGCCATCAGTGAGACCCGCGGGACAGATAACTATGGCTACACCTTC. It encodes CAISETRGTDNYGYTF.

This clonotype turned up a few times. The V call is TRBV7-9, the J call TRBJ2-7; possibly TRBD1 for D (5 bases). This CDR3 is built from 15 residues. Trimming left V 1 base short and J 4 bases short, with 14 bases between. Germline CDR1 SEHNR, CDR2 FQNEAQ (reference sequence). CDR3 bases: TGTGCCAGCAGCTTAGGGACACAAATCTTTTACGAGCAGTACTTC. Protein: CASSLGTQIFYEQYF.

The chain carries TRBV2 and TRBJ1-1; 8 bases align to TRBD1. The CDR3 spans 14 residues. V gave up 3 bases and J gave up 6 bases; unmatched junction bases: 6. CDR1 and CDR2 (germline): SNHLY, FYNNEI. The CDR3 DNA follows: TGTGCCAGCAGTGATCCGGACAGGGTTTCTGAAGCTTTCTTT. This sequence encodes CASSDPDRVSEAFF.

This clonotype was counted between two and nine times. The chain carries TRBV27 and TRBJ2-7; 11 bases are shared with TRBD2. Germline CDR1 and CDR2: MNHEY and SMNVEV (reference sequence). This CDR3 contains 15 residues. Losses at the gene ends were 4 bases for V and 5 bases for J; bases not matched to a gene: 7. The CDR3 nucleotides read TGTGCCAGCAGTTCGCTTAGCGGGAGGGTCAACGAGCAGTACTTC. This translates into CASSSLSGRVNEQYF.

This clonotype was seen many times. The chain recombines TRBV12-3 or TRBV12-4 with TRBJ1-6; no clear D. The CDR3 has 14 amino acids. The V and J ends lost 4 bases and 10 bases respectively, with 14 bases between them. The CDR3 DNA reads as TGTGCCAGCAGTTCCCTTGGGGTTCAATCACCCCTCCACTTT. Translation gives CASSSLGVQSPLHF.

This chain links TRBV27 with TRBJ2-1, with D perhaps being TRBD1 or TRBD2 (5 bases each). CDR1 MNHEY and CDR2 SMNVEV come from the germline V gene (reference sequence). Trimming cost V 5 bases and J 5 bases, with 13 bases left between them. The CDR3 is made up of 14 amino acids. CDR3 protein: CASSAPGPNNEQFF. The CDR3 bases are TGTGCCAGCAGTGCGCCGGGACCCAACAATGAGCAGTTCTTC.

This clonotype occurred a few times. This chain connects TRBV11-2 to TRBJ2-7; 10 bases agree with TRBD1. V was clipped by 2 bases and J by 5 bases; unmatched bases: 9. The CDR3 sequence is 16 residues long. CDR1 SGHAT and CDR2 FQNNGV come from the germline V gene. This CDR3 is CASSLSFGDRGDEQYF. CDR3 DNA sequence: TGTGCCAGCAGCTTATCATTCGGGGACAGGGGTGACGAGCAGTACTTC.

This clonotype has ten or more counts. The J gene is TRBJ2-3, the V gene TRBV4-3, with 9 bases fitting TRBD1. V dropped 1 base and J dropped 3; count of bases not matched to a gene: 2. The V gene's germline CDR1 is LGHNA and CDR2 YSLEER. There are 15 residues in the CDR3. DNA for the CDR3: TGCGCCAGCAGCCAAGGGACAGGGGAAACAGATACGCAGTATTTT. Translated, it gives CASSQGTGETDTQYF.

There are a few counts of this clonotype. The chain has TRBV20-1 and TRBJ2-7; TRBD2 aligns across 11 bases. CDR3 size: 15 residues. CDR1 and CDR2 from the germline V gene are DFQATT and SNEGSKA (reference sequence). The V segment lost 0 bases and the J segment 3 bases; nucleotides outside the gene matches: 4. CDR3 in DNA: TGCAGTGCTAGAGATCTAGCGGGAGGTGGCTACGAGCAGTACTTC. As protein: CSARDLAGGGYEQYF.

The J gene is TRBJ2-1, the V gene TRBV27, with D possibly TRBD2 on 5 matching bases. This CDR3 has 16 residues. The germline V gene encodes CDR1 MNHEY and CDR2 SMNVEV (reference sequence). Trimming stripped 4 bases from V and 8 bases from J, with 21 bases between. For the CDR3, the DNA is TGTGCCAGCAGTTCCATGGACTGGTCGGGATCCGATGAGCAGTTCTTC. Protein sequence: CASSSMDWSGSDEQFF.

This clonotype was recorded only once. The CDR3 protein is CASSQDLGVGSPLHF. The CDR3 nucleotides are TGCGCCAGCAGCCAAGATCTAGGGGTAGGGTCACCCCTCCACTTT. This chain uses TRBV4-3 with TRBJ1-6; D possibly corresponds to TRBD1 (5 bases). This CDR3 is built from 15 residues. V was cut by 0 bases and J by 10 bases, with 13 bases left in between. Looked up from germline, CDR1 is LGHNA and CDR2 is YSLEER.

The V and J genes are TRBV5-4 and TRBJ2-7; D is unclear. The CDR3 consists of 14 residues. Germline V gives CDR1 SGHNT, CDR2 YYREEE (reference sequence). Between the trimmed V and J ends, which lost 0 bases and 3 bases, there was a span of 10 bases. CDR3 sequence reads: CASSLAVEHYEQYF. The CDR3 DNA reads as TGTGCCAGCAGCTTGGCCGTAGAACACTACGAGCAGTACTTC. Full variable domain (outside the CDR3, taken from reference TRBV5-4 and TRBJ2-7): ETGVTQSPTHLIKTRGQQVTLRCSSQSGHNTVSWYQQALGQGPQFIFQYYREEENGRGNFPPRFSGLQFPNYSSELNVNALELDDSALYLCASSLAVEHYEQYFGPGTRLTVT.

This chain connects TRBV24-1 to TRBJ2-1; no definite D call. Germline CDR1 and CDR2: KGHDR and SFDVKD. This CDR3 is 14 amino acids long. Trimming removed 9 bases from V and 0 bases from J, with 11 bases in between. CDR3 loop: CATASPYSYNEQFF. CDR3 DNA sequence: TGTGCCACCGCGTCTCCTTACTCCTACAATGAGCAGTTCTTC.

The table lists this clonotype with a few counts. CDR3 in amino acids: CASSQTYGGGYNEQFF. The CDR3 region has the DNA TGTGCCAGCAGCCAAACCTACGGAGGGGGGTACAATGAGCAGTTCTTC. The chain combines TRBV7-9 with TRBJ2-1, with D tentatively TRBD1 or TRBD2 (6 bases each). V lost 5 bases and J lost 4, with 18 bases in between. From germline, CDR1 is SEHNR and CDR2 FQNEAQ (reference sequence). There are 16 residues in the CDR3.

This clonotype was seen a few times. The gene calls are TRBV11-1 and TRBJ2-6; 9 bases line up with TRBD1. Germline V gene data show CDR1 as SGHAT and CDR2 as FQDESV (reference sequence). The V segment lost 1 base and the J segment 1 base; nucleotides outside the gene matches: 5. CDR3 size: 18 residues. CDR3 protein: CASSLGGTGSSGANVLTF. The CDR3 DNA is TGTGCCAGCAGCTTAGGGGGGACAGGGTCGTCTGGGGCCAACGTCCTGACTTTC.

This clonotype was found a few times. The chain couples TRBV7-8 to TRBJ2-3; D ambiguous. This CDR3 is built from 16 residues. Germline V gives CDR1 SGHVS, CDR2 FQNEAQ. V was cut by 5 bases and J by 3 bases, with 18 bases left in between. The CDR3 coding sequence is TGTGCCAGCAGCCCCCGTGGGCTGAAAGGGACAGATACGCAGTATTTT. Translated: CASSPRGLKGTDTQYF.

The V gene is TRBV12-3 or TRBV12-4, the J gene TRBJ2-7; a possible D gene is TRBD2 (5 bases). The CDR3 length is 15 residues. Trimming removed 4 bases from V and 5 bases from J, with 18 bases in between. The CDR3 sequence is CASSYTAGIANEQYF. CDR3 bases: TGTGCCAGCAGTTACACAGCCGGGATAGCCAACGAGCAGTACTTC.

The table lists this clonotype with a few counts. J is TRBJ2-1 and V is TRBV7-9; D is undetermined. The CDR3 is made up of 13 amino acids. V lost 8 bases to trimming and J lost 7 bases, with 15 bases between them. Germline V CDR1 and CDR2: SEHNR, FQNEAQ (reference sequence). The CDR3 DNA follows: TGTGCCAGCCGGAAGACGGCTGCGAATGAGCAGTTCTTC. Protein: CASRKTAANEQFF.

The chain links TRBV25-1 to TRBJ2-7; 14 nucleotides agree with TRBD2. The CDR3 consists of 17 residues. Germline CDR1 MGHDK, CDR2 SYGVNS. V gave up 1 base and J gave up 2 bases; unmatched junction bases: 4. In DNA form, the CDR3 reads TGTGCCAGCAGTGAATGGGAGACTAGCGGGGGGGCCTACGAGCAGTACTTC. Its translation: CASSEWETSGGAYEQYF.

This clonotype was recorded at least ten times. This rearrangement joins TRBV6-4 to TRBJ2-3, with 7 bases that match TRBD2. The CDR3 has 14 amino acids. V was pared by 4 bases and J by 5 bases, with 6 bases of the junction left unmatched. CDR1 and CDR2 (germline): MRHNA, SNTAGT. The CDR3 DNA reads as TGTGCCAGCAGTGGCTCTAGCGGTGTAGATACGCAGTATTTT. This encodes CASSGSSGVDTQYF.

This rearrangement joins TRBV27 to TRBJ2-1, with D perhaps being TRBD1 or TRBD2 (6 bases each). V was cut by 5 bases and J by 6 bases, with 23 bases left in between. This CDR3 spans 17 amino acids. Germline V gives CDR1 MNHEY, CDR2 SMNVEV (reference sequence). Here the CDR3 DNA reads TGTGCCAGCAGTAACCATGGGACTCCTGGAGGGGGCAATGAGCAGTTCTTC. Amino acid sequence: CASSNHGTPGGGNEQFF.

There are a few counts of this clonotype. The gene calls are TRBV11-2 and TRBJ2-1; D remains ambiguous. There are 13 residues in the CDR3. Trimming removed 1 base from V and 9 bases from J, with 10 bases in between. CDR1 is SGHAT and CDR2 is FQNNGV in the germline V gene. This CDR3 is CASSLVMGSEQFF. For the CDR3, the DNA is TGTGCCAGCAGCTTAGTAATGGGAAGTGAGCAGTTCTTC.

The V gene is TRBV11-2, the J gene TRBJ2-3, with 7 bases matching TRBD1. The CDR3 runs 18 residues. The germline V gene encodes CDR1 SGHAT and CDR2 FQNNGV. V was pared by 1 base and J by 3 bases, with 13 bases of the junction left unmatched. The CDR3 loop reads CASSLVGYRGLRTDTQYF. The CDR3 DNA reads TGTGCCAGCAGCTTAGTGGGATACAGGGGTTTGAGAACAGATACGCAGTATTTT. The complete variable domain, with remaining parts taken from reference TRBV11-2 and TRBJ2-3, reads EAGVAQSPRYKIIEKRQSVAFWCNPISGHATLYWYQQILGQGPKLLIQFQNNGVVDDSQLPKDRFSAERLKGVDSTLKIQPAKLEDSAVYLCASSLVGYRGLRTDTQYFGPGTRLTVL.

The rearrangement uses TRBV29-1 and TRBJ1-1; D not resolved. Trimming took 4 bases from V and 1 from J, leaving 13 bases between them. CDR1 and CDR2 from the germline V gene are SQVTM and ANQGSEA. The CDR3 covers 14 residues. The CDR3 DNA sequence: TGCAGCGTTGGCGGGGAAGGAGGGAACACTGAAGCTTTCTTT. Translation gives CSVGGEGGNTEAFF. Variable domain in full (rest from reference TRBV29-1 and TRBJ1-1): SAVISQKPSRDICQRGTSLTIQCQVDSQVTMMFWYRQQPGQSLTLIATANQGSEATYESGFVIDKFPISRPNLTFSTLTVSNMSPEDSSIYLCSVGGEGGNTEAFFGQGTRLTVV.